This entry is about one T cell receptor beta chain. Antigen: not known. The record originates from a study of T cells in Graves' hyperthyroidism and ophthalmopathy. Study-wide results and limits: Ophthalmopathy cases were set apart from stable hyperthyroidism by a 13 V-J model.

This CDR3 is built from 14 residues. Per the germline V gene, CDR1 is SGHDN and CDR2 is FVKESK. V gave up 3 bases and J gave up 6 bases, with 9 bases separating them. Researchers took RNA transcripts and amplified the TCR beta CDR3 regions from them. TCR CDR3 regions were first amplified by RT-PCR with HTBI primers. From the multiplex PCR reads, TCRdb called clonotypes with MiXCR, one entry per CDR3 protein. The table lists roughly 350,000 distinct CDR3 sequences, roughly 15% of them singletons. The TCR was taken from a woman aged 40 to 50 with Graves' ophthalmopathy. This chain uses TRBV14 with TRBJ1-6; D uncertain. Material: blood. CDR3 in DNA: TGTGCCAGCAGCCACCTAGAACCTAATTCACCCCTCCACTTT. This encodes CASSHLEPNSPLHF.